The clone carrying this TCR beta chain has at least ten counts. The sample originates from a study of low-dose radiotherapy and immunotherapy resistance in tumors. Study-level information: On cycle 1 day 1, patients started four cycles of oral aspirin 300 mg daily.

Looked up from germline, CDR1 is KGHSH and CDR2 is LQKENI. The CDR3 covers 14 residues. V dropped 1 base and J dropped 3 bases, with 9 bases sitting between them. Gene-specific TRAV and TRBV primers were used for first-strand cDNA, covering alpha and beta chains. A roughly 20-cycle PCR with a constant-region primer and V-primer adapter amplified TCRs. Isolated mRNA underwent amplification via in vitro transcription. One entry per CDR3 protein, called by TCRdb with MiXCR from the reads. The repertoire holds 54,000 or so distinct CDR3 sequences, with 25% as singletons. Time point meaning: before trial treatment. Treatment combined nivolumab, ipilimumab, aspirin, low-dose cyclophosphamide and low-dose radiotherapy in a dose-escalation trial.

The sample was PBMCs, taken before treatment. The chain has TRBV18 and TRBJ1-1; D gene ambiguous. This clonotype was obtained from a male donor with prostate cancer. Here the CDR3 reads CASSPRALDTEAFF. The DNA of the CDR3 is TGTGCCAGCTCACCACGGGCGTTGGACACTGAAGCTTTCTTT.